The entry below describes one T cell receptor beta chain. Some clones are missing from TCRdb's copy, which holds only in-frame ones; the method was immunoSEQ multiplex PCR. The sample carries some 120,000 clones, about four fifths recorded once. The source of the sample is a study of blood T cell repertoires in COVID-19. CDR1 is SGDLS, CDR2 YYNGEE, per germline. V was cut by 2 bases and J by 1 base, with 9 bases left in between. The CDR3 is made up of 14 amino acids. The chain combines TRBV9 with TRBJ1-1; unclear D gene. Sequenced material: peripheral blood. This TCR derives from a human donor in a cohort sampled during active COVID-19. The CDR3, as DNA: TGTGCCAGCAGCGTTGTTGCCGGGAACACTGAAGCTTTCTTT. Protein sequence: CASSVVAGNTEAFF. Drawing the rest from reference TRBV9 and TRBJ1-1, the complete variable domain is DSGVTQTPKHLITATGQRVTLRCSPRSGDLSVYWYQQSLDQGLQFLIQYYNGEERAKGNILERFSAQQFPDLHSELNLSSLELGDSALYFCASSVVAGNTEAFFGQGTRLTVV.